This T cell receptor beta chain originates from a study of T cell responses to AZD1222 COVID-19 vaccine. Germline CDR1 and CDR2: SEHNR and FQNEAQ (reference sequence). The CDR3 runs to 15 residues. The ends were cut back, 1 base at V and 4 bases at J, with 13 bases in the middle. This clone was counted a few times. Its specificity is unknown. The data were produced by immunoSEQ multiplex PCR, yet TCRdb's version contains in-frame clones alone and is incomplete. This sample yields about 160,000 clones, of which approximately 90% are seen a single time; approximately 1.9% belongs to the top ten. Regarding the study as a whole: Among AZD1222 vaccinees, only 5 to 7 were seropositive at baseline. Mostly white British, mostly female donors; authors suggested clonal diversity may be underestimated. Reportedly, close to half of spike-specific TCRs are directed against unmutated variant regions. Samples come after the peak T cell response, not at day 14.

This material consisted of peripheral blood, taken on day 0 of AZD1222 vaccination. The source is an adult in good health. V usage is TRBV7-9 and J usage is TRBJ1-2, with a weak D call TRBD1 (5 bases). The CDR3 reads CASSLDEGLGYGYTF. DNA for the CDR3: TGTGCCAGCAGCTTAGATGAGGGGTTAGGCTATGGCTACACCTTC.